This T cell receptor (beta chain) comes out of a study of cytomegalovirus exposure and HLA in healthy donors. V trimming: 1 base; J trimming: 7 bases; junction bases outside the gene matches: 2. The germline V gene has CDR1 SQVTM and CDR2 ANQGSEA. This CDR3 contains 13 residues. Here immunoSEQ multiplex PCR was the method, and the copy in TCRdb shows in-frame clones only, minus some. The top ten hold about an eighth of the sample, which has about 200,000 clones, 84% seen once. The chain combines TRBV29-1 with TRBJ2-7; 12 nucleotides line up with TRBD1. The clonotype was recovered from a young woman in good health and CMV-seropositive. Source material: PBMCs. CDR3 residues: CSVEGDRGLEQYF. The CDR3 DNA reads TGCAGCGTTGAAGGGGACAGGGGGCTGGAGCAGTACTTC.